These 25 T cell receptor beta chains were sequenced from one sample in a study of Graves' ophthalmopathy and Graves' hyperthyroidism. Scientists amplified the TCR beta CDR3 regions from RNA transcripts. RT-PCR was first run with HTBI primers, then multiplex PCR in a second round. TCRdb used MiXCR to reprocess the multiplex PCR reads, holding one entry per CDR3 protein. Of about 660,000 distinct CDR3 sequences listed, about two fifths are singletons. The source material was peripheral blood. The receptors shown here come from an adult man with Graves' ophthalmopathy.

A note on this clonotype: A read error may explain this, as a much larger clone is one base away. The rearrangement joins TRBV20-1 to TRBJ2-7; D gene ambiguous. CDR3 length equals 14 residues. The germline V gene encodes CDR1 DFQATT and CDR2 SNEGSKA (reference sequence). Trimming stripped 1 base from V and 3 bases from J, with 13 bases between. CDR3 DNA sequence: TGCAGTGCTAGAGGGATGGCGGAGAACTACGAGCAGTACTTC. Translated: CSARGMAENYEQYF.

In its sample, this clonotype was seen a few times. The rearrangement links TRBV25-1 to TRBJ1-1; D is unresolved. The ends were cut back, 6 bases at V and 1 base at J, with 21 bases in the middle. CDR1 is MGHDK and CDR2 is SYGVNS in the germline V gene. CDR3 size: 17 residues. This CDR3 reads CASSGRFRLVKNTEAFF. Here the CDR3 DNA reads TGTGCCAGCAGCGGGAGATTCAGGTTAGTCAAGAACACTGAAGCTTTCTTT.

This chain uses TRBV12-3 or TRBV12-4 with TRBJ1-4; a weak D match, TRBD1 (6 bases). The V gene lost 5 bases and the J gene lost 8 bases, with 24 bases spanning the gap. The CDR3 loop spans 17 amino acids. The CDR3 DNA reads TGTGCCAGCAGTCCCGACCCCTCACAGGGAACAGTCGAAAAACTGTTTTTT. Translating gives CASSPDPSQGTVEKLFF.

This clonotype was detected many times. The chain carries TRBV9 and TRBJ2-2; 7 bases align to TRBD1. The trim removed 7 bases at V and 7 bases at J, leaving 4 bases unmatched. Germline values: CDR1 SGDLS, CDR2 YYNGEE. The CDR3 extends over 12 amino acids. Written as DNA, the CDR3 is TGTGCCAGCCGCAGGGGGTTCGGGGAGCTGTTTTTT. This codes for CASRRGFGELFF.

In its sample, this clonotype was seen many times. The chain is built from TRBV9 and TRBJ1-5; D is ambiguous. Germline loops: CDR1 SGDLS, CDR2 YYNGEE. The ends were cut back, 7 bases at V and 3 bases at J, with 20 bases in the middle. The CDR3 sequence is 16 residues long. The CDR3 protein is CASAGGAGWDNQPQHF. DNA for the CDR3: TGTGCCAGCGCGGGTGGAGCGGGGTGGGACAATCAGCCCCAGCATTTT.

The chain joins TRBV2 to TRBJ2-6; the D is unclear. The germline gives CDR1 SNHLY, CDR2 FYNNEI. This CDR3 region has 16 residues. Trimming pared 7 bases from V and 0 bases from J, leaving 13 bases between. The CDR3 coding sequence is TGTGCCAGCATCCCCGGTCGAAGCTCTGGGGCCAACGTCCTGACTTTC. This codes for CASIPGRSSGANVLTF. Complete variable domain (other parts from reference TRBV2 and TRBJ2-6): EPEVTQTPSHQVTQMGQEVILRCVPISNHLYFYWYRQILGQKVEFLVSFYNNEISEKSEIFDDQFSVERPDGSNFTLKIRSTKLEDSAMYFCASIPGRSSGANVLTFGAGSRLTVL.

This clonotype was seen at least ten times. The rearrangement links TRBV11-3 to TRBJ1-2, with 9 bases matching TRBD1. CDR3 length: 14 amino acids. Germline lookup yields CDR1 SGHNT and CDR2 YENEEA. Trimming took 5 bases from V and 4 from J; bases not matched to a gene: 5. CDR3 protein: CASSGQGSTYGYTF. The CDR3 coding sequence is TGTGCCAGCAGCGGACAGGGGTCGACCTATGGCTACACCTTC. Drawing the rest from reference TRBV11-3 and TRBJ1-2, the complete variable domain is EAGVVQSPRYKIIEKKQPVAFWCNPISGHNTLYWYLQNLGQGPELLIRYENEEAVDDSQLPKDRFSAERLKGVDSTLKIQPAELGDSAVYLCASSGQGSTYGYTFGSGTRLTVV.

In this sample, this clonotype turned up a few times. The rearrangement links TRBV6-5 to TRBJ2-7, with a tentative D call TRBD1 (6 bases). Trimming took off 6 bases at V and 1 base at J, with 13 bases between the two ends. The CDR3 runs 14 residues. Per germline, CDR1 MNHEY and CDR2 SVGAGI. CDR3 coding DNA: TGTGCCAGCAGGACTCAGCAGGGGTCCTACGAGCAGTACTTC. Translated, it gives CASRTQQGSYEQYF.

This clonotype appeared many times. CDR3 nucleotide sequence: TGTGCCAGCAGCTTATGGGACTCTTCACCCCTCCACTTT. Its translation is CASSLWDSSPLHF. This chain connects TRBV5-6 to TRBJ1-6, with D possibly being TRBD1 (5 bases). This CDR3 comprises 13 residues. Germline-derived CDR1 and CDR2 are SGHDT and YYEEEE. Trimming stripped 2 bases from V and 9 bases from J, with 9 bases between. Full variable domain (outside the CDR3, taken from reference TRBV5-6 and TRBJ1-6): DAGVTQSPTHLIKTRGQQVTLRCSPKSGHDTVSWYQQALGQGPQFIFQYYEEEERQRGNFPDRFSGHQFPNYSSELNVNALLLGDSALYLCASSLWDSSPLHFGNGTRLTVT.

This clonotype has a count of ten or more. The chain recombines TRBV7-8 with TRBJ1-5; 9 positions match TRBD1. From germline, CDR1 is SGHVS and CDR2 FQNEAQ. Trimming at V came to 3 bases and at J to 4 bases, leaving 4 bases not matched to a gene. CDR3 length: 15 residues. This CDR3 reads CASSFQGTGNQPQHF. The CDR3 DNA sequence: TGTGCCAGCAGCTTTCAAGGGACAGGGAATCAGCCCCAGCATTTT.

The J gene is TRBJ2-7, the V gene TRBV29-1; D possibly corresponds to TRBD1 (6 bases). This CDR3 spans 11 amino acids. V was pared by 7 bases and J by 3 bases, with 10 bases between. Germline-derived CDR1 and CDR2 are SQVTM and ANQGSEA. CDR3 nucleotide sequence: TGCAGCGCCGGGACACACTACGAGCAGTACTTC. This gives the protein CSAGTHYEQYF.

The CDR3 coding sequence is TGCAGTGCTAGAGAGGCAGGGGGCGGTAATACGCAGTATTTT. Translated, it gives CSAREAGGGNTQYF. The V gene is TRBV20-1, the J gene TRBJ2-3; 8 nucleotides line up with TRBD1. V lost 0 bases, J lost 7 bases, and 6 bases stayed unmatched. This CDR3 contains 14 residues. Germline loops: CDR1 DFQATT, CDR2 SNEGSKA (reference sequence).

This clonotype was seen ten or more times. This chain uses TRBV4-3 with TRBJ2-7; no definite D call. The CDR3 extends over 15 amino acids. The germline V and J ends were trimmed by 0 bases and 7 bases, with 16 bases remaining between them. In germline, CDR1 is LGHNA, CDR2 YSLEER. The CDR3 loop reads CASSQDPTTLGEQYF. The CDR3 DNA reads as TGCGCCAGCAGCCAAGATCCCACCACTCTGGGTGAGCAGTACTTC.

This clonotype was observed many times. The J gene is TRBJ1-2, the V gene TRBV4-3; possible D gene TRBD1, 5 bases. This CDR3 spans 13 amino acids. Germline V lookup: CDR1 LGHNA, CDR2 YSLEER. V lost 4 bases and J lost 8, with 14 bases in between. CDR3 coding DNA: TGCGCCAGCAGCCTAAGACAGTATGAGGGCTACACCTTC. Translated, it gives CASSLRQYEGYTF.

As concerns this clonotype: The germline gene is not matched at one end of the junction; a read error may be the cause. The chain links TRBV5-5 to TRBJ2-7; possibly TRBD2 for D (5 bases). Per the germline V gene, CDR1 is SGHKS and CDR2 is YYEKEE (reference sequence). This CDR3 spans 16 amino acids. DNA for the CDR3: TGCGCCAGCAGCCGGATGGCCGGGGTCCCCTACTACGAGCAGTACTTC. It translates to CASSRMAGVPYYEQYF.

There are many counts of this clonotype. At one of its ends the junction is not consistent with the germline gene, which may arise from a read error. The rearrangement uses TRBV10-3 and TRBJ1-2; 10 bases match TRBD1. In germline, CDR1 is ENHRY, CDR2 SYGVKD. The CDR3 contains 14 residues. CDR3 DNA: TGTGCCAGCAGTTACTCCCCGGGACAGGGGAAGGACACCTTC. It codes for CASSYSPGQGKDTF.

The chain uses TRBV5-1 and TRBJ2-5, with 7 nucleotides matching TRBD2. The CDR3 contains 14 residues. The germline V gene encodes CDR1 SGHRS and CDR2 YFSETQ. The J segment lost 4 bases and the V segment lost 3 bases, leaving 6 bases of the junction unmatched. In nucleotides, the CDR3 is TGCGCCAGCAGCTCGGAGCGGGATGGAGAGACCCAGTACTTC. It specifies CASSSERDGETQYF.

This clonotype was counted at least ten times. This chain joins TRBV25-1 and TRBJ2-2, with 8 nucleotides matching TRBD1. The germline V gene encodes CDR1 MGHDK and CDR2 SYGVNS. After removal of 5 bases from V and 5 bases from J, the junction contained 4 bases not matched to a gene. The CDR3 loop spans 14 amino acids. In DNA form, the CDR3 reads TGTGCCAGCAGTCAGCAGGGGGCAACCGGGGAGCTGTTTTTT. It encodes CASSQQGATGELFF.

This chain joins TRBV2 and TRBJ2-7; TRBD2 matches 11 bases. The trim removed 7 bases at V and 3 bases at J, leaving 14 bases unmatched. CDR3 length: 17 residues. Looked up from germline, CDR1 is SNHLY and CDR2 is FYNNEI. CDR3 in amino acids: CASITKGQGTSGYEQYF. The CDR3 coding sequence is TGTGCCAGCATAACCAAGGGGCAGGGGACTAGCGGCTACGAGCAGTACTTC.

In regard to this clonotype: A junction boundary mismatches the germline segment, possibly from a read error. This chain joins TRBV7-9 and TRBJ2-2; 14 bases are a match to TRBD2. Germline CDR1 reads SEHNR; CDR2 reads FQNEAQ (reference sequence). CDR3 length: 18 amino acids. The DNA of the CDR3 is TGTGCCAGCAGCTCGTGGACTAGCGGGGGGCCAAACACCGGGGAGCTGCTTTTT. As protein: CASSSWTSGGPNTGELLF. The variable domain in full, completed from reference TRBV7-9 and TRBJ2-2, reads DTGVSQNPRHKITKRGQNVTFRCDPISEHNRLYWYRQTLGQGPEFLTYFQNEAQLEKSRLLSDRFSAERPKGSFSTLEIQRTEQGDSAMYLCASSSWTSGGPNTGELLFGEGSRLTVL.

This clonotype was counted between two and nine times. For the CDR3, the DNA is TGTGCCAGTAGGGGGACGGCAACTAATGAAAAACTGTTTTTT. This encodes CASRGTATNEKLFF. This chain connects TRBV2 to TRBJ1-4, with TRBD1 as a possible D gene (6 bases). Trimming cost V 9 bases and J 0 bases, with 11 bases left between them. In germline, CDR1 is SNHLY, CDR2 FYNNEI. The length of the CDR3 is 14 residues.

This clonotype was counted a few times. This chain uses TRBV7-3 with TRBJ2-7, with 12 bases matching TRBD1. This CDR3 contains 14 residues. Germline V gives CDR1 SGHTA, CDR2 FQGTGA. J lost 4 bases, V lost 8 bases, and 6 bases had no gene match. The CDR3 loop is CASGGQGARYEQYF. The CDR3 region has the DNA TGTGCCAGCGGGGGACAGGGGGCGCGGTACGAGCAGTACTTC.

This clonotype was recorded many times. The genes are TRBV11-1 and TRBJ1-1; 9 bases are a match to TRBD1. The CDR3 runs to 14 residues. Per germline, CDR1 SGHAT and CDR2 FQDESV (reference sequence). The ends lost 2 bases at V and 3 bases at J; junction bases unmatched: 1. The CDR3 region is CASSLRQGDTEAFF. In nucleotides, the CDR3 is TGTGCCAGCAGCTTAAGACAGGGGGACACTGAAGCTTTCTTT.

This clonotype was recorded a few times. The chain joins TRBV9 to TRBJ1-5; D not resolved. The length of the CDR3 is 16 residues. Germline-derived CDR1 and CDR2 are SGDLS and YYNGEE. The V gene lost 4 bases and the J gene lost 1 base, with 15 bases spanning the gap. CDR3 DNA sequence: TGTGCCAGCAGCCATGGTCACACGAGGAGCAATCAGCCCCAGCATTTT. Translated: CASSHGHTRSNQPQHF. The variable domain in full, with the rest retrieved from reference TRBV9 and TRBJ1-5, is DSGVTQTPKHLITATGQRVTLRCSPRSGDLSVYWYQQSLDQGLQFLIQYYNGEERAKGNILERFSAQQFPDLHSELNLSSLELGDSALYFCASSHGHTRSNQPQHFGDGTRLSIL.

With respect to this clonotype: One junction end disagrees with the germline gene, perhaps due to a read error. This rearrangement joins TRBV7-9 to TRBJ2-5; tentatively, D is TRBD1 (5 bases). This CDR3 has 17 residues. CDR1 and CDR2 from the germline V gene are SEHNR and FQNEAQ (reference sequence). CDR3 in amino acids: CASSQDSALGVRETQYF. CDR3 nucleotides: TGTGCCAGCAGCCAAGACTCAGCGTTAGGGGTTCGCGAGACCCAGTACTTT.